The 9 T cell receptor beta chains below come from one sample, sequenced in a study of graft-versus-host responses after intestinal transplantation. The protocol was immunoSEQ multiplex PCR, while the TCRdb copy is restricted to in-frame clones and leaves out a portion. The sample consists of about 12,000 clones, about a third of them appearing once. Approximately 200,000 CFSE-labeled responder cells were plated with approximately 200,000 irradiated, violet-dye-labeled stimulator cells. Source: alloreactive CD8+ T cells from a mixed lymphocyte reaction culture, taken before intestinal transplant. The sample's subset: CFSE-low proliferating T cells sorted from roughly six-day pre-transplant mixed lymphocyte reaction (GvH or HvG direction). These receptors all stem from a human patient who received an intestinal transplant.

This clone was found once. A much larger clone lies a single base off, so this may be a read error. V is TRBV5-6 and J is TRBJ1-2; 8 bases are shared with TRBD1. The CDR3 runs 15 residues. From germline, CDR1 is SGHDT and CDR2 YYEEEE. The ends lost 0 bases at V and 8 bases at J; junction bases unmatched: 9. CDR3 nucleotide sequence: TGTGCCAGCAGCTTGGGGAGGCAGGGGGCGGACGGCTACACCTTC. Residues: CASSLGRQGADGYTF.

This sequence joins TRBV6-5 and TRBJ1-5; 8 bases are shared with TRBD1. The CDR3 totals 13 residues. J gave up 7 bases and V 6 bases, and 5 bases lay outside the gene matches. From germline, CDR1 is MNHEY and CDR2 SVGAGI. Here the CDR3 reads CASSRGREQPQHF. CDR3 bases: TGTGCCAGCAGCAGGGGGCGCGAGCAGCCCCAGCATTTT.

This clone was detected only a few times. The chain joins TRBV5-6 to TRBJ1-5; the D is unclear. The germline gives CDR1 SGHDT, CDR2 YYEEEE. The ends were cut back, 3 bases at V and 6 bases at J, with 4 bases in the middle. This CDR3 spans 11 amino acids. This CDR3 is CASSYGQPQHF. As DNA, the CDR3 is TGTGCCAGCAGCTACGGTCAGCCCCAGCATTTT.

The sample holds a few counts of this clone. This chain uses TRBV27 with TRBJ1-6, with TRBD1 as a possible D gene (6 bases). Trimming shortened V by 4 bases and J by 10 bases, and 11 bases separated the two germline ends. CDR1 MNHEY and CDR2 SMNVEV come from the germline V gene (reference sequence). There are 13 residues in the CDR3. The DNA for the CDR3 is TGTGCCAGCAGTTACAGGGTTGGGTCACCCCTCCACTTT. This sequence encodes CASSYRVGSPLHF.

This clone has more than one count but fewer than ten. The chain has TRBV6-6 and TRBJ2-5; a weak D match, TRBD1 (5 bases). The J call may be wrong; the DNA end is better matched by TRBJ2-7. The V gene's germline CDR1 is MNHNY and CDR2 SVGAGI (reference sequence). This CDR3 region has 15 residues. Here the CDR3 reads CASRTNLRRGYEQYF. CDR3 coding DNA: TGTGCCAGCAGAACAAATCTCAGAAGGGGTTACGAGCAGTACTTC.

This rearrangement joins TRBV6-5 to TRBJ2-1; D is perhaps TRBD2 (6 bases). V lost 5 bases, J lost 5 bases, and 13 bases lay in between. The V gene's germline CDR1 is MNHEY and CDR2 SVGAGI. The CDR3 consists of 14 residues. This CDR3 reads CASSPWDFNNEQFF. The CDR3 DNA reads TGTGCCAGCAGTCCATGGGACTTCAACAATGAGCAGTTCTTC.

This clone was observed a few times. The V gene is TRBV9, the J gene TRBJ2-4, with D possibly TRBD2 on 6 matching bases. Germline V CDR1 and CDR2: SGDLS, YYNGEE. CDR3 length: 14 amino acids. The ends were cut back, 2 bases at V and 7 bases at J, with 13 bases in the middle. The CDR3 reads CASSVGGGTNIQYF. The CDR3 DNA reads as TGTGCCAGCAGCGTCGGGGGAGGTACGAACATTCAGTACTTC.

This rearrangement joins TRBV4-1 to TRBJ1-5, with 8 bases aligning to TRBD1. The CDR3 has 17 residues. CDR1 and CDR2 (germline): MGHRA, YSYEKL. The junction had 12 bases not matched to a gene; V was cut back by 3 bases and J by 5 bases. CDR3 DNA: TGCGCCAGCAGCCAGCGATATCGGACAGGGCACGATCAGCCCCAGCATTTT. Protein sequence: CASSQRYRTGHDQPQHF.

The chain carries TRBV5-1 and TRBJ1-1, with D tentatively TRBD1 (6 bases). V shed 3 bases and J shed 4 bases, with 19 bases lying between them. The germline V gene has CDR1 SGHRS and CDR2 YFSETQ. This CDR3 has 16 residues. The DNA of the CDR3 is TGCGCCAGCAGCTGGGGGCCCCTTTCAGAGGCCACTGAAGCTTTCTTT. Translation: CASSWGPLSEATEAFF. The full variable domain, in which reference TRBV5-1 and TRBJ1-1 provide the parts outside the CDR3, is KAGVTQTPRYLIKTRGQQVTLSCSPISGHRSVSWYQQTPGQGLQFLFEYFSETQRNKGNFPGRFSGRQFSNSRSEMNVSTLELGDSALYLCASSWGPLSEATEAFFGQGTRLTVV.